This TCR beta chain is drawn from a study of Graves' ophthalmopathy and Graves' hyperthyroidism. In the study overall: The blood sample was drawn at first diagnosis and before any treatment. Findings and limits, study-wide: In blood appeared most of the expanded thyroid clonotypes whose frequency exceeded 0.001. Progression of ophthalmopathy was predicted by the model with 60% to 71% sensitivity and roughly 73% specificity.

Many counts were recorded for this clonotype. Its antigen is as yet unknown. At one boundary the junction diverges from the germline segment, which might be a read error. RNA transcripts served as template for amplifying TCR beta CDR3 sequences. HTBI primers were employed in first-round RT-PCR, then a second-round multiplex PCR followed. MiXCR, run by TCRdb on the multiplex PCR reads, gives a single entry per CDR3 protein. This table holds about 740,000 distinct CDR3 sequences, roughly 40% found once. The CDR3 has 12 amino acids. CDR1 is LGHNA and CDR2 is YSLEER in the germline V gene. Diagnosis relied on clinical symptoms, serum thyroxine, TRAb, thyroid ultrasound and orbital computed tomography.

The sample consisted of peripheral blood. This TCR came from an adult man with Graves' ophthalmopathy. The rearrangement joins TRBV4-3 to TRBJ1-2; no definite D call. The CDR3 DNA reads TGTGCCAGCAGCCAAGACGGCTATGGCTACACCTTC. Residues: CASSQDGYGYTF.